The 20 T cell receptor beta chains in this list originate from one sample, sequenced in a study of blood T cells in healthy people across ages. A second PCR, run for about 7 to 11 cycles, used a sample-barcoded 5' primer plus a J-beta primer mix. TCRdb reprocessed the 5' RACE reads with MiXCR, giving one entry per CDR3 protein. The sample has around 1.7 million distinct CDR3 sequences, 28% seen once. The sample taken for sequencing was blood. Receptor source: a woman in her thirties in good health.

The chain is built from TRBV5-5 and TRBJ1-6; no reliable D call. The germline V gene encodes CDR1 SGHKS and CDR2 YYEKEE (reference sequence). The CDR3 has 14 amino acids. V was pared by 5 bases and J by 7 bases, with 13 bases between. As DNA, the CDR3 is TGTGCCAGCAGGATCAAGTCCTTCAATTCACCCCTCCACTTT. The encoded protein is CASRIKSFNSPLHF.

This clonotype was found a few times. This sequence joins TRBV7-9 and TRBJ1-2; D gene unclear. Trimming shortened V by 5 bases and J by 4 bases, and 11 bases separated the two germline ends. The CDR3 has 13 residues. Germline CDR1 and CDR2: SEHNR and FQNEAQ (reference sequence). The DNA of the CDR3 is TGTGCCAGCAGCCCCTCGGAGGCCTATGGCTACACCTTC. Its translation is CASSPSEAYGYTF.

This chain connects TRBV30 to TRBJ2-1; a possible D gene is TRBD2 (5 bases). The germline V and J ends were trimmed by 0 bases and 4 bases, with 13 bases remaining between them. Germline lookup yields CDR1 GTSNPN and CDR2 SVGIG (reference sequence). The CDR3 is 15 residues long. Written as DNA, the CDR3 is TGTGCCTGGAGTGTAGGGCTGGGAGCTTACAATGAGCAGTTCTTC. It yields the protein CAWSVGLGAYNEQFF.

V gene TRBV7-9 combines with J gene TRBJ2-5, with TRBD2 matching 8 bases. This CDR3 has 15 residues. The ends lost 4 bases at V and 11 bases at J; junction bases unmatched: 15. Per the germline V gene, CDR1 is SEHNR and CDR2 is FQNEAQ (reference sequence). The CDR3 here is CASSSTGLGYNEQYF. DNA of the CDR3: TGTGCCAGCAGCTCGACGGGACTAGGCTACAATGAGCAGTACTTC. Full variable domain (missing parts from reference TRBV7-9 and TRBJ2-5): DTGVSQNPRHKITKRGQNVTFRCDPISEHNRLYWYRQTLGQGPEFLTYFQNEAQLEKSRLLSDRFSAERPKGSFSTLEIQRTEQGDSAMYLCASSSTGLGYNEQYFGPGTRLLVL.

The rearrangement joins TRBV2 to TRBJ2-5, with 9 bases fitting TRBD2. There are 14 residues in the CDR3. Germline values: CDR1 SNHLY, CDR2 FYNNEI. Unmatched junction bases numbered 12, after V lost 5 bases and J lost 11 bases. The CDR3 protein is CASSLAGSKNEQYF. The CDR3 coding sequence is TGTGCCAGCAGTCTAGCGGGGTCAAAAAATGAGCAGTACTTC.

This clonotype was detected a few times. V and J are TRBV10-3 and TRBJ1-6, with unresolved D. Germline V CDR1 and CDR2: ENHRY, SYGVKD. Deletions cut 8 bases from V and 5 bases from J, with 10 bases between. This CDR3 comprises 13 residues. The chain's CDR3 is CAIGFPDNSPLHF. The CDR3 DNA follows: TGTGCCATCGGATTTCCGGATAATTCACCCCTCCACTTT.

This chain connects TRBV13 to TRBJ2-5; D gene ambiguous. The CDR3 spans 12 residues. Trimming took 5 bases from V and 9 from J, leaving 13 bases between them. Germline assignment: CDR1 PRHDT and CDR2 FYEKMQ (reference sequence). CDR3 nucleotides: TGTGCCAGCAGCCTCTATTCTGGGGCCCAGTACTTC. As protein: CASSLYSGAQYF.

This clonotype appeared a few times. This may come from a read error, since a much larger clone is one base off. The V and J genes are TRBV7-2 and TRBJ2-6, with 7 bases matching TRBD2. Losses at the gene ends were 8 bases for V and 2 bases for J; bases not matched to a gene: 9. This CDR3 contains 16 residues. CDR1 SGHTA and CDR2 FQGNSA come from the germline V gene. DNA for the CDR3: TGTGCCAGCGGAGCTAGCGGCAATCCTGGGGCCAACGTCCTGACTTTC. Residues: CASGASGNPGANVLTF. Complete variable domain (other parts from reference TRBV7-2 and TRBJ2-6): GAGVSQSPSNKVTEKGKDVELRCDPISGHTALYWYRQSLGQGLEFLIYFQGNSAPDKSGLPSDRFSAERTGGSVSTLTIQRTQQEDSAVYLCASGASGNPGANVLTFGAGSRLTVL.

This clonotype was picked up many times. This chain connects TRBV29-1 to TRBJ2-7, with D perhaps matching TRBD2 (5 bases). There are 13 residues in the CDR3. The germline V gene has CDR1 SQVTM and CDR2 ANQGSEA. The ends were cut back, 2 bases at V and 1 base at J, with 9 bases in the middle. The CDR3 here is CSVESGGSYEQYF. The DNA for the CDR3 is TGCAGCGTTGAATCAGGCGGGTCCTACGAGCAGTACTTC.

The chain uses TRBV5-1 and TRBJ2-2, with a weak D call TRBD1 (6 bases). The germline gives CDR1 SGHRS, CDR2 YFSETQ. The CDR3 runs 15 residues. The V end was cut by 1 base, the J end by 6 bases, with 13 bases between. CDR3 DNA: TGCGCCAGCAGCTTGATGAGGTCAGGGGCCGGGGAGCTGTTTTTT. The encoded protein is CASSLMRSGAGELFF.

V usage is TRBV10-3 and J usage is TRBJ1-1, with a weak D call TRBD1 (6 bases). Germline V lookup: CDR1 ENHRY, CDR2 SYGVKD. With 11 bases removed from V and 7 bases from J, the gap between germline ends came to 14 bases. This CDR3 region has 11 residues. CDR3 in DNA: TGTGCCGTAGGTGGGGGCTTTGAAGCTTTCTTT. It is translated as CAVGGGFEAFF.

This clonotype was seen more than once but under ten times. The rearrangement links TRBV5-1 to TRBJ1-2, with D possibly matching TRBD1 (6 bases). V was trimmed by 1 base and J by 8 bases, leaving 12 bases between them. CDR3 size: 13 residues. Per germline, CDR1 SGHRS and CDR2 YFSETQ. CDR3 residues: CASSLPGAEGYTF. The DNA of the CDR3 is TGCGCCAGCAGCTTGCCAGGGGCGGAAGGCTACACCTTC.

The genes are TRBV20-1 and TRBJ1-2; no clear D. Germline V gene sequence: CDR1 DFQATT, CDR2 SNEGSKA (reference sequence). V lost 3 bases, J lost 2 bases, and 10 bases lay in between. There are 13 residues in the CDR3. The DNA of the CDR3 is TGCAGTGCTAGGTGGACGAGAAACTATGGCTACACCTTC. Its protein product is CSARWTRNYGYTF.

This clonotype was seen repeatedly, ten times or more. The junction differs from germline at one of its ends, possibly a read error. V usage is TRBV12-3 or TRBV12-4 and J usage is TRBJ1-5; 7 bases agree with TRBD1. CDR3 length equals 15 residues. CDR3 amino acids: CASSAGQYSNQPQHF. CDR3 in DNA: TGCGCCAGCAGTGCGGGACAGTATAGCAATCAGCCCCAGCATTTT.

This clonotype occurred many times. This chain links TRBV29-1 with TRBJ2-7, with D maybe TRBD2 (6 bases). This CDR3 has 13 residues. V was clipped by 4 bases and J by 3 bases, with 13 bases between them. The V gene's germline CDR1 is SQVTM and CDR2 ANQGSEA. DNA for the CDR3: TGCAGCGTTGTACCAGCGGGTGGCTACGAGCAGTACTTC. Translation: CSVVPAGGYEQYF.

In nucleotides, the CDR3 is TGCAGCGTTGAAGATCCAACGCAGGGATATGGCTACACCTTC. This translates into CSVEDPTQGYGYTF. The chain recombines TRBV29-1 with TRBJ1-2, with D tentatively TRBD1 (5 bases). Germline V lookup: CDR1 SQVTM, CDR2 ANQGSEA. The V end was cut by 0 bases, the J end by 5 bases, with 13 bases between. The CDR3 is 14 residues long.

With respect to this clonotype: This may stem from a read error, because a much larger clone lies one nucleotide away. The chain combines TRBV7-9 with TRBJ2-7; 7 bases line up with TRBD2. This CDR3 region has 15 residues. Germline CDR1 reads SEHNR; CDR2 reads FQNEAQ (reference sequence). CDR3 amino acids: CASCLGGGSHYEQYF. The CDR3, as DNA: TGTGCCAGCTGCTTAGGTGGCGGGAGCCATTACGAGCAGTACTTC.

About this clonotype: With a much larger clone just one base away, this may be a read error. The genes are TRBV6-5 and TRBJ2-1; D is possibly TRBD1 (5 bases). The J call may be faulty, since TRBJ2-7 better matches the DNA end. The V gene's germline CDR1 is MNHEY and CDR2 SVGAGI. The CDR3 is made up of 14 amino acids. CDR3 in amino acids: CASSSQGPYNEQYF. The CDR3 DNA sequence: TGTGCCAGCAGTAGCCAGGGTCCCTACAATGAGCAGTACTTC.

The chain uses TRBV18 and TRBJ2-1; 12 bases match TRBD2. Germline V CDR1 and CDR2: KGHSH, LQKENI. V gave up 1 base and J gave up 0 bases; unmatched junction bases: 7. The CDR3 has 19 amino acids. CDR3 sequence reads: CASSPRSLAGGSSYNEQFF. The CDR3 nucleotides read TGTGCCAGCTCACCACGGTCTCTAGCGGGAGGGAGCTCCTACAATGAGCAGTTCTTC.

V usage is TRBV7-2 and J usage is TRBJ2-5; D remains unclear. CDR1 is SGHTA and CDR2 is FQGNSA in the germline V gene. V lost 0 bases and J 2 bases, leaving 10 bases between the germline ends. This CDR3 has 15 amino acids. CDR3 sequence: CASSLAGTQQETQYF. CDR3 DNA: TGTGCCAGCAGCTTAGCGGGTACCCAACAAGAGACCCAGTACTTC.